Sequencing of this T cell receptor beta chain was carried out in a study of shared clonotypes between healthy human individuals. In regard to this clone: The antigen remains undetermined.

Generated by immunoSEQ multiplex PCR, the TCRdb table keeps only in-frame clones and is missing some. Here the sample spans approximately 710,000 clones, about nine tenths being singletons. Overall study results and limits: A generally larger estimated richness was seen in naive subsets than in memory subsets.

V gave up 7 bases and J gave up 0 bases, with 13 bases separating them. Looked up from germline, CDR1 is MRHNA and CDR2 is SNTAGT. There are 15 residues in the CDR3. This TCR came from a man younger than 35 in good health. Some clones in this sample may be carry-over from other donors' samples. The sequenced sample was memory CD8+ T cells from PBMCs. As to subset: CD45RO+ cells pooled with CCR7-negative TemRA cells. This chain links TRBV6-4 with TRBJ1-3; no firm D call. CDR3 DNA sequence: TGTGCCAGCACACCCCTCAGGCACTCTGGAAACACCATATATTTT. Translation gives CASTPLRHSGNTIYF.